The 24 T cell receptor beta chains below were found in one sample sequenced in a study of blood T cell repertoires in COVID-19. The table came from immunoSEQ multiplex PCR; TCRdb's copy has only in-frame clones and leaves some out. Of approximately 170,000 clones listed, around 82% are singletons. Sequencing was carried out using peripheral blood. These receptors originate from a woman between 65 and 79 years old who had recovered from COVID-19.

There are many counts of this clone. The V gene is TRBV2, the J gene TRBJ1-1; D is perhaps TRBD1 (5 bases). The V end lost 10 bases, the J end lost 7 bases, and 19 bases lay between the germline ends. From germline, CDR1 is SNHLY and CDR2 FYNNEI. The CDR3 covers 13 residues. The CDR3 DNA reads TGTGCCACCCCGTCCGGGGGTGAGGGTGAAGCTTTCTTT. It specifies CATPSGGEGEAFF.

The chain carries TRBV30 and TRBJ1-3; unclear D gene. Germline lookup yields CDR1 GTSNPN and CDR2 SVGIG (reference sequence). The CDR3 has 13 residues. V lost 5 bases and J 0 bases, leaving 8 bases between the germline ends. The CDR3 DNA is TGTGCCTGGGAGTGGAGCTCTGGAAACACCATATATTTT. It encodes CAWEWSSGNTIYF.

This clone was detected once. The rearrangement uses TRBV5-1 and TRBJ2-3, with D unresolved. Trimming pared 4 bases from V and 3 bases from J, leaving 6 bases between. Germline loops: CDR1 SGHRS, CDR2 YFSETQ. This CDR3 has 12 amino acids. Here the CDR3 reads CASSTRTDTQYF. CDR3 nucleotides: TGCGCCAGCAGCACACGTACAGATACGCAGTATTTT.

DNA for the CDR3: TGTGCCAGCAGTCCTCCGGGACTAGGGGGCACCGGGGAGCTGTTTTTT. Its translation is CASSPPGLGGTGELFF. This sequence joins TRBV27 and TRBJ2-2, with TRBD2 identical over 8 bases. CDR3 size: 16 residues. CDR1 is MNHEY and CDR2 is SMNVEV in the germline V gene (reference sequence). V shed 5 bases and J 4 bases; nucleotides not matched to a gene: 9.

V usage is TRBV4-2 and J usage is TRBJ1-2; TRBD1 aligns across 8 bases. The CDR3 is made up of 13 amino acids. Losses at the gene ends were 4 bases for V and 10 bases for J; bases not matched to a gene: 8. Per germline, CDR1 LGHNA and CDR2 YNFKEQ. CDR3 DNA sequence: TGTGCCAGCAGCCGGGGACAGGCCAATCCCTACACCTTC. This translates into CASSRGQANPYTF.

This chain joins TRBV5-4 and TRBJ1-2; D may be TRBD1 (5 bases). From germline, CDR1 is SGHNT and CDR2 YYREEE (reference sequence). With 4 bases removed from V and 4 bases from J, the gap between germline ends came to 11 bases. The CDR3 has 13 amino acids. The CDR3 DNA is TGTGCCAGCAGCCCGGACACCACCTATGGCTACACCTTC. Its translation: CASSPDTTYGYTF.

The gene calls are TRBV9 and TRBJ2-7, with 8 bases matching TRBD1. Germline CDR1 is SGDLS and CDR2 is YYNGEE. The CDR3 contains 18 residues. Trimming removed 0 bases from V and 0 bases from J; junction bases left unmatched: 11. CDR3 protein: CASSVGGRGPRGSYEQYF. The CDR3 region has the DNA TGTGCCAGCAGCGTAGGGGGCAGGGGGCCCCGGGGCTCCTACGAGCAGTACTTC.

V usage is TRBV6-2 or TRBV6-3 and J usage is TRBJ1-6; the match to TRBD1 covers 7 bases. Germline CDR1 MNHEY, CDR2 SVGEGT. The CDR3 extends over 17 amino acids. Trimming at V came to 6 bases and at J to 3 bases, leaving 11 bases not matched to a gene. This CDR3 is CASSPLGGGGYNSPLHF. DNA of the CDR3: TGTGCCAGCAGCCCCCTCGGAGGGGGCGGCTATAATTCACCCCTCCACTTT.

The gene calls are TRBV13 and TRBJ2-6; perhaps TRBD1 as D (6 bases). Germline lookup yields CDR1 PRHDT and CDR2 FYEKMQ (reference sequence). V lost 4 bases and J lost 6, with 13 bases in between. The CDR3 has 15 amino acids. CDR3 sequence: CASSSQGHSANVLTF. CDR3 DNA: TGTGCCAGCAGCTCCCAGGGACACTCGGCCAACGTCCTGACTTTC.

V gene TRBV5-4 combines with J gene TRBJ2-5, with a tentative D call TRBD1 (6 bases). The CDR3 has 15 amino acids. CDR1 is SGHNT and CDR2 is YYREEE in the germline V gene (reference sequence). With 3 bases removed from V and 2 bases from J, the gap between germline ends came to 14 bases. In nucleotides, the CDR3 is TGTGCCAGCAGCTGGATGGACAGACAACAAGAGACCCAGTACTTC. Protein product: CASSWMDRQQETQYF.

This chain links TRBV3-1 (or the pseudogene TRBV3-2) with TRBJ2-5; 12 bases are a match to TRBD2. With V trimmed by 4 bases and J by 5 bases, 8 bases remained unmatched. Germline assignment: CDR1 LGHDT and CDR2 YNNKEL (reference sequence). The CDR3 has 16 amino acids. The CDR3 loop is CASSPPGLAGGETQYF. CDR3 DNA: TGTGCCAGCAGCCCTCCGGGCCTAGCGGGAGGGGAGACCCAGTACTTC.

In DNA form, the CDR3 reads TGTGCCACGGGACTCCTCCTTACGGATACGCAGTATTTT. Encoded protein: CATGLLLTDTQYF. V usage is TRBV2 and J usage is TRBJ2-3; a possible D gene is TRBD2 (6 bases). V lost 10 bases and J 6 bases, leaving 17 bases between the germline ends. Looked up from germline, CDR1 is SNHLY and CDR2 is FYNNEI. The length of the CDR3 is 13 residues. Filled out from reference TRBV2 and TRBJ2-3, the complete variable domain reads EPEVTQTPSHQVTQMGQEVILRCVPISNHLYFYWYRQILGQKVEFLVSFYNNEISEKSEIFDDQFSVERPDGSNFTLKIRSTKLEDSAMYFCATGLLLTDTQYFGPGTRLTVL.

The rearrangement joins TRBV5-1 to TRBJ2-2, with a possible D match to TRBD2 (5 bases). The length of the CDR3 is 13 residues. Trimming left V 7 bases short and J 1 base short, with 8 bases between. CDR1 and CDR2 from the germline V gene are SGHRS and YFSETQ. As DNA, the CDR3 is TGCGCCAGCTCCCGGGGGAACACCGGGGAGCTGTTTTTT. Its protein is CASSRGNTGELFF.

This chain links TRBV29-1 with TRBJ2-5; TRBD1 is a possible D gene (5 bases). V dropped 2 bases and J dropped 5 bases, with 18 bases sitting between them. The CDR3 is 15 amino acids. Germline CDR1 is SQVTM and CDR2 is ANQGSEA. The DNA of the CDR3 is TGCAGCGTTGAATGGGGCAGGGTTGATGGGGAGACCCAGTACTTC. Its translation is CSVEWGRVDGETQYF. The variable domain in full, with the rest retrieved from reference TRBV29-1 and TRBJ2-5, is SAVISQKPSRDICQRGTSLTIQCQVDSQVTMMFWYRQQPGQSLTLIATANQGSEATYESGFVIDKFPISRPNLTFSTLTVSNMSPEDSSIYLCSVEWGRVDGETQYFGPGTRLLVL.

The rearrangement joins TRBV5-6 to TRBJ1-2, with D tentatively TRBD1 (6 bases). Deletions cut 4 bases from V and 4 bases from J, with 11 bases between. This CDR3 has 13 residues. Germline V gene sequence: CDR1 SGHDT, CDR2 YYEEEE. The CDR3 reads CASSTQGSYGYTF. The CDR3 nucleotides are TGTGCCAGCAGCACGCAGGGGTCCTATGGCTACACCTTC.

Here the CDR3 DNA reads TGTGCCTGGAGCGGGGGGTTGGGGGCCCCCCAGCATTTT. It encodes CAWSGGLGAPQHF. The chain has TRBV30 and TRBJ1-5; maybe TRBD1 (6 bases). Deletions cut 3 bases from V and 10 bases from J, with 16 bases between. The germline V gene encodes CDR1 GTSNPN and CDR2 SVGIG (reference sequence). The CDR3 contains 13 residues.

The CDR3 DNA reads TGTGCCTGGAGTAATTGGGCCAGGGAGGGGACTGAAGCTTTCTTT. It specifies CAWSNWAREGTEAFF. V and J are TRBV30 and TRBJ1-1; D may be TRBD1 (5 bases). CDR1 GTSNPN and CDR2 SVGIG come from the germline V gene (reference sequence). V was trimmed by 2 bases and J by 5 bases, leaving 18 bases between them. The CDR3 covers 15 residues.

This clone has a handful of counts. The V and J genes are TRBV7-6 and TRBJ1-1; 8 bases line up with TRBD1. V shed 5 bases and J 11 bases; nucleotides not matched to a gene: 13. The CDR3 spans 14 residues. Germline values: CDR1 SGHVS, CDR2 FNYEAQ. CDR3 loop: CASSGRGQGAVAFF. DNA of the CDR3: TGTGCCAGCAGCGGCCGCGGGCAGGGGGCGGTGGCTTTCTTT.

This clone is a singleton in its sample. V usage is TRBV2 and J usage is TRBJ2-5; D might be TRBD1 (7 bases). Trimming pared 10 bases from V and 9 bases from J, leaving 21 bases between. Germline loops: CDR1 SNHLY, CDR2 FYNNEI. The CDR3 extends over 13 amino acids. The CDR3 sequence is CATQGGTGWAQYF. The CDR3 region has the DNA TGTGCCACCCAGGGGGGCACTGGGTGGGCCCAGTACTTC.

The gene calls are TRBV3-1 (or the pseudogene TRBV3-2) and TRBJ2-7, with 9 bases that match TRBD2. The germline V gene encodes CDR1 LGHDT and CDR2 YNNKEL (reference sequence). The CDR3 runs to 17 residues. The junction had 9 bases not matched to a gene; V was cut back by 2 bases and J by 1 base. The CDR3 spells CASSQQGASGTSYEQYF. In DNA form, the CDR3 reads TGTGCCAGCAGCCAACAAGGGGCTAGCGGGACTTCCTACGAGCAGTACTTC.

CDR3 nucleotides: TGTGCCAGCTCCCCCGGGGTCCGGGAGACCCAGTACTTC. Its protein is CASSPGVRETQYF. This chain joins TRBV18 and TRBJ2-5, with D perhaps matching TRBD2 (5 bases). This CDR3 contains 13 residues. Between the trimmed V and J ends, which lost 6 bases and 5 bases, there was a span of 13 bases. Germline V gene lookup returns CDR1 KGHSH and CDR2 LQKENI.

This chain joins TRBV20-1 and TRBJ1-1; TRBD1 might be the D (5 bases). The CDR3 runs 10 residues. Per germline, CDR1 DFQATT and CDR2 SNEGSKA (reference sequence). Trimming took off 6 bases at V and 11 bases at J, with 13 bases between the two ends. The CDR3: CSATGRGAFF. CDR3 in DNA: TGCAGTGCCACTGGCCGGGGGGCTTTCTTT.

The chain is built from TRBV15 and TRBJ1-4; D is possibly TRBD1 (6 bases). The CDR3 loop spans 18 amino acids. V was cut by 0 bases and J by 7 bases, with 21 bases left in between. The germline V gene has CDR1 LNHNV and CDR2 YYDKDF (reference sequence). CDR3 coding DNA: TGTGCCACCAGCAGAGATGGGGGGGGCGGGAGGAGGTCTGAAAAACTGTTTTTT. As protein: CATSRDGGGGRRSEKLFF.

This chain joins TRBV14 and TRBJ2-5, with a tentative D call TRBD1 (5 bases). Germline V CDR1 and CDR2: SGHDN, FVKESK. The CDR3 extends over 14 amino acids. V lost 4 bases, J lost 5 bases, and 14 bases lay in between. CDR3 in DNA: TGTGCCAGCAGCCCCCGTGGGGCGAGGGAGACCCAGTACTTC. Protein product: CASSPRGARETQYF.